These 10 T cell receptor beta chains came from one sample sequenced in a study of cytomegalovirus exposure and HLA in healthy donors. The PCR employed 60 Vbeta primers together with 13 Jbeta primers. TCRdb's table, derived via immunoSEQ multiplex PCR, lists solely in-frame clones and lacks some. The repertoire consists of about 130,000 clones, with 75% to 80% occurring once and the leading ten covering roughly 3.7%. The sequencing sample was made of PBMCs. These receptors were taken from a male donor in good health and CMV-seronegative.

The chain recombines TRBV12-5 with TRBJ2-5; possibly TRBD1 for D (6 bases). The assigned J gene may be wrong: the sequence end matches TRBJ2-7 better. The CDR3 extends over 14 amino acids. Germline V gene sequence: CDR1 LGHNT, CDR2 FRNRAP. As DNA, the CDR3 is TGTGCTAGTGGGCTACAGGGCCGCGGGTACGAGCAGTACTTC. Translation gives CASGLQGRGYEQYF.

CDR3 region: CAWCRDRIISPLHF. Written as DNA, the CDR3 is TGTGCCTGGTGTCGGGACAGAATAATTTCACCCCTCCACTTT. The chain has TRBV30 and TRBJ1-6, with TRBD1 matching 7 bases. The CDR3 is 14 amino acids. Trimming at V came to 5 bases and at J to 9 bases, leaving 10 bases not matched to a gene. CDR1 is GTSNPN and CDR2 is SVGIG in the germline V gene (reference sequence).

The chain couples TRBV5-5 to TRBJ2-1; D remains unclear. The CDR3 totals 14 residues. Germline CDR1 SGHKS, CDR2 YYEKEE (reference sequence). V was clipped by 4 bases and J by 0 bases, with 8 bases between them. The CDR3 loop is CASSRRSSYNEQFF. The CDR3 coding sequence is TGTGCCAGCAGCCGCCGGAGCTCCTACAATGAGCAGTTCTTC.

The chain uses TRBV11-2 and TRBJ2-6, with D uncertain. V lost 5 bases, J lost 2 bases, and 4 bases lay in between. The CDR3 loop spans 13 amino acids. Germline V gene data show CDR1 as SGHAT and CDR2 as FQNNGV. The chain's CDR3 is CASSPTGANVLTF. CDR3 coding DNA: TGTGCCAGCAGCCCCACTGGGGCCAACGTCCTGACTTTC.

This chain links TRBV4-1 with TRBJ2-2; 7 positions agree with TRBD2. This CDR3 region has 16 residues. V was pared by 0 bases and J by 5 bases, with 6 bases of the junction left unmatched. Looked up from germline, CDR1 is MGHRA and CDR2 is YSYEKL. The CDR3 loop is CASSQDPGGGTGELFF. The CDR3 coding sequence is TGCGCCAGCAGCCAAGATCCGGGGGGAGGGACCGGGGAGCTGTTTTTT.

This clone was observed a few times. The chain joins TRBV6-5 to TRBJ2-7, with D maybe TRBD2 (6 bases). Trimming pared 7 bases from V and 3 bases from J, leaving 10 bases between. There are 12 residues in the CDR3. CDR1 MNHEY and CDR2 SVGAGI come from the germline V gene. In nucleotides, the CDR3 is TGTGCCAGCACTGGTAGCGGCTACGAGCAGTACTTC. Protein: CASTGSGYEQYF.

The chain uses TRBV7-6 and TRBJ2-1, with TRBD2 identical over 7 bases. With V trimmed by 5 bases and J by 0 bases, 19 bases remained unmatched. Germline values: CDR1 SGHVS, CDR2 FNYEAQ. This CDR3 is 20 amino acids long. The CDR3 bases are TGTGCCAGCAGCCCACTCCCGGCGGGAGTTGCGGGATACTCCTACAATGAGCAGTTCTTC. This codes for CASSPLPAGVAGYSYNEQFF.

The V and J genes are TRBV6-5 and TRBJ1-1, with D perhaps TRBD1 (5 bases). Germline V CDR1 and CDR2: MNHEY, SVGAGI. The CDR3 length is 13 residues. With 6 bases removed from V and 5 bases from J, the gap between germline ends came to 13 bases. Here the CDR3 reads CASRASRGTEAFF. CDR3 coding DNA: TGTGCCAGCAGAGCGAGCCGGGGGACTGAAGCTTTCTTT.

This chain connects TRBV9 to TRBJ2-3; 11 bases are shared with TRBD2. The V gene's germline CDR1 is SGDLS and CDR2 YYNGEE. With 2 bases clipped from V and 0 bases from J, the junction kept 2 bases outside the gene matches. The CDR3 runs to 16 residues. The CDR3 sequence is CASSVSGGVSTDTQYF. As DNA, the CDR3 is TGTGCCAGCAGCGTTAGCGGGGGGGTTAGCACAGATACGCAGTATTTT.

The chain carries TRBV6-6 and TRBJ2-7, with 7 positions matching TRBD1. Germline lookup yields CDR1 MNHNY and CDR2 SVGAGI (reference sequence). Losses at the gene ends were 6 bases for V and 2 bases for J; bases not matched to a gene: 1. This CDR3 region has 12 residues. The CDR3: CASRDRAYEQYF. The CDR3 coding sequence is TGTGCCAGCAGAGACAGGGCCTACGAGCAGTACTTC.